A single sample is the source of the 10 T cell receptor beta chains below, sequenced in a study of T cell repertoires in cytomegalovirus infection. Their target antigens are unknown. TCRdb independently ran MiXCR on the reads; one entry per CDR3 protein. In the table there are about 920,000 distinct CDR3 sequences, roughly 30% of which are singletons. The sequencing here drew on cultured CD8+ T cells from PBMCs, taken from culture after CMV antigen stimulation. The source is a human donor in good health (CMV status not recorded). Some clones in this sample may be carry-over from other donors' samples.

V usage is TRBV6-1 and J usage is TRBJ2-1, with unresolved D. The CDR3 has 15 residues. The germline V gene encodes CDR1 MNHNS and CDR2 SASEGT. The germline V and J ends were trimmed by 3 bases and 2 bases, with 11 bases remaining between them. In DNA, the CDR3 is TGTGCCAGCAGTGAGGAGTCGCCTACCTACAATGAGCAGTTCTTC. Its protein product is CASSEESPTYNEQFF.

The CDR3 region is CASGLPPGVPYGYTF. The DNA of the CDR3 is TGTGCTAGTGGTTTGCCCCCAGGGGTACCCTATGGCTACACCTTC. The rearrangement joins TRBV12-5 to TRBJ1-2; tentative D call: TRBD1 (6 bases). The CDR3 spans 15 residues. Germline lookup yields CDR1 LGHNT and CDR2 FRNRAP. The germline V and J ends were trimmed by 2 bases and 4 bases, with 14 bases remaining between them.

The V call is TRBV19, the J call TRBJ1-5, with unresolved D. Germline CDR1 reads LNHDA; CDR2 reads SQIVND (reference sequence). The CDR3 extends over 15 amino acids. Trimming stripped 5 bases from V and 0 bases from J, with 11 bases between. In DNA, the CDR3 is TGTGCCAGTAGTTTTACAGAGTTTAGCAATCAGCCCCAGCATTTT. It codes for CASSFTEFSNQPQHF.

This clonotype was seen once. CDR3 sequence (DNA): TGTGCCAGCAGTCAACAGGTCTTGGGCAATTCACCCCTCCACTTT. This gives the protein CASSQQVLGNSPLHF. V gene TRBV6-2 or TRBV6-3 combines with J gene TRBJ1-6; tentatively, D is TRBD1 (5 bases). CDR1 is MNHEY and CDR2 is SVGEGT in the germline V gene. There are 15 residues in the CDR3. V lost 5 bases to trimming and J lost 7 bases, with 15 bases between them.

This clonotype was seen a handful of times. V and J are TRBV7-8 and TRBJ2-7, with D perhaps TRBD2 (5 bases). The V gene's germline CDR1 is SGHVS and CDR2 FQNEAQ. The CDR3 is 12 amino acids. Trimming took 2 bases from V and 5 from J, leaving 7 bases between them. The CDR3 loop is CASSLRENEQYV. As DNA, the CDR3 is TGTGCCAGCAGCTTACGGGAAAACGAGCAGTACGTC.

This clonotype came up many times. The chain recombines TRBV7-2 with TRBJ1-1, with D hard to call. This CDR3 has 13 residues. The germline gives CDR1 SGHTA, CDR2 FQGNSA. With 1 base removed from V and 3 bases from J, the gap between germline ends came to 6 bases. In DNA form, the CDR3 reads TGTGCCAGCAGCTTAGTGGACTACACTGAAGCTTTCTTT. Amino acids: CASSLVDYTEAFF.

This clonotype was seen a handful of times. The V and J genes are TRBV7-9 and TRBJ2-1; 9 bases are shared with TRBD2. V lost 8 bases to trimming and J lost 7 bases; unmatched junction nucleotides: 9. The germline V gene has CDR1 SEHNR and CDR2 FQNEAQ (reference sequence). This CDR3 spans 14 amino acids. CDR3: CASASAGGQNEQFF. The CDR3 DNA reads TGTGCCAGCGCGAGCGCGGGGGGGCAAAATGAGCAGTTCTTC.

There are many counts of this clonotype. This chain uses TRBV7-2 with TRBJ1-2; TRBD1 agrees at 7 bases. Germline V gene lookup returns CDR1 SGHTA and CDR2 FQGNSA. With V trimmed by 3 bases and J by 6 bases, 7 bases remained unmatched. The CDR3 spans 14 residues. In DNA form, the CDR3 reads TGTGCCAGCAGCTTGAGGGGGCGAAAAGATGGCTACACCTTC. It specifies CASSLRGRKDGYTF. Variable domain in full (rest from reference TRBV7-2 and TRBJ1-2): GAGVSQSPSNKVTEKGKDVELRCDPISGHTALYWYRQSLGQGLEFLIYFQGNSAPDKSGLPSDRFSAERTGGSVSTLTIQRTQQEDSAVYLCASSLRGRKDGYTFGSGTRLTVV.

The chain joins TRBV7-9 to TRBJ2-7, with D possibly being TRBD1 (5 bases). Trimming stripped 3 bases from V and 3 bases from J, with 18 bases between. This CDR3 is 16 amino acids long. Germline lookup yields CDR1 SEHNR and CDR2 FQNEAQ (reference sequence). CDR3 protein: CASSFPDTAKGYEQYF. CDR3 DNA: TGTGCCAGCAGCTTCCCGGACACCGCAAAGGGCTACGAGCAGTACTTC.

The chain combines TRBV3-1 with TRBJ2-5, with D tentatively TRBD1 or TRBD2 (6 bases each). The V end lost 0 bases, the J end lost 1 base, and 9 bases lay between the germline ends. The CDR3 consists of 15 residues. In germline, CDR1 is LGHDT, CDR2 YNNKEL (reference sequence). The CDR3 sequence: CASSQEGGGQETQYF. The CDR3 bases are TGTGCCAGCAGCCAAGAAGGAGGGGGCCAAGAGACCCAGTACTTC.